Listed here are 19 T cell receptor beta chains from one sample, sequenced in a study of blood T cell repertoires in COVID-19 (dated by TCRdb to 2018 to 2020). The library was generated by the immunoSEQ multiplex PCR assay. TCRdb provides this immuneACCESS table in a form limited to in-frame rearrangements. Some clones are lacking; in checked studies, under half of them reflect an unresolved V gene, and why the rest are absent is not known. Recorded for this sample are around 80,000 clones; 80% to 90% of them occurred a single time. The top ten clones comprise 15% of the sample. Sequencing was carried out using peripheral blood. All receptors come from a woman older than 75 with acute or convalescent COVID-19.

This sequence joins TRBV5-1 and TRBJ2-7; TRBD1 matches 7 bases. V shed 0 bases and J 9 bases; nucleotides not matched to a gene: 6. The germline gives CDR1 SGHRS, CDR2 YFSETQ. The CDR3 length is 13 residues. The DNA for the CDR3 is TGCGCCAGCAGCTTGGGAGGGGGCCCCACGCAGTACTTC. It yields the protein CASSLGGGPTQYF.

The CDR3 nucleotides are TGTGCCAGCTCACTAAAGCCGGAGGCTAATGAAAAACTGTTTTTT. The encoded protein is CASSLKPEANEKLFF. J is TRBJ1-4 and V is TRBV18; D gene ambiguous. Germline lookup yields CDR1 KGHSH and CDR2 LQKENI. V dropped 4 bases and J dropped 3 bases, with 12 bases sitting between them. The CDR3 contains 15 residues. Filled out from reference TRBV18 and TRBJ1-4, the complete variable domain reads NAGVMQNPRHLVRRRGQEARLRCSPMKGHSHVYWYRQLPEEGLKFMVYLQKENIIDESGMPKERFSAEFPKEGPSILRIQQVVRGDSAAYFCASSLKPEANEKLFFGSGTQLSVL.

The chain employs TRBV5-1 and TRBJ2-3; 10 bases match TRBD2. The CDR3 is 17 residues long. The germline gives CDR1 SGHRS, CDR2 YFSETQ. J lost 0 bases, V lost 0 bases, and 4 bases had no gene match. CDR3 sequence (DNA): TGCGCCAGCAGCTTGGGGGGACTAGCGCAGAGCACAGATACGCAGTATTTT. The encoded protein is CASSLGGLAQSTDTQYF.

The CDR3: CASSLGRLNTGELFF. The DNA for the CDR3 is TGTGCCAGCAGCTTAGGCAGGCTTAACACCGGGGAGCTGTTTTTT. The rearrangement uses TRBV11-3 and TRBJ2-2; no definite D call. Germline V lookup: CDR1 SGHNT, CDR2 YENEEA. V was shortened by 1 base and J by 2 bases, with 8 bases between the two germline ends. This CDR3 has 15 amino acids. The full variable domain, with the rest looked up from reference TRBV11-3 and TRBJ2-2, is EAGVVQSPRYKIIEKKQPVAFWCNPISGHNTLYWYLQNLGQGPELLIRYENEEAVDDSQLPKDRFSAERLKGVDSTLKIQPAELGDSAVYLCASSLGRLNTGELFFGEGSRLTVL.

The chain combines TRBV2 with TRBJ1-3; 9 positions agree with TRBD1. The germline gives CDR1 SNHLY, CDR2 FYNNEI. V lost 6 bases and J lost 1; bases outside the gene matches: 4. The CDR3 has 15 amino acids. The CDR3 nucleotides are TGTGCCAGCAGCCCAGACAGGGGGTCTGGAAACACCATATATTTT. It codes for CASSPDRGSGNTIYF.

The chain combines TRBV6-2 or TRBV6-3 with TRBJ2-1, with TRBD2 identical over 8 bases. The ends lost 2 bases at V and 7 bases at J; junction bases unmatched: 7. The CDR3 totals 15 residues. Germline CDR1 and CDR2: MNHEY and SVGEGT. The CDR3 loop is CASSYARGADNEQFF. The CDR3 coding sequence is TGTGCCAGCAGTTACGCGCGGGGGGCGGATAATGAGCAGTTCTTC.

This clone was recorded a few times. This sequence joins TRBV19 and TRBJ2-5, with D possibly matching TRBD2 (5 bases). The CDR3 runs 15 residues. Germline V gene lookup returns CDR1 LNHDA and CDR2 SQIVND (reference sequence). The ends were cut back, 3 bases at V and 5 bases at J, with 16 bases in the middle. The CDR3 reads CASSISGLAGETQYF. CDR3 in DNA: TGTGCCAGTAGTATCTCGGGTCTAGCCGGGGAGACCCAGTACTTC.

The chain uses TRBV6-1 and TRBJ1-2; 8 positions agree with TRBD1. The CDR3 is made up of 15 amino acids. Germline-derived CDR1 and CDR2 are MNHNS and SASEGT. V dropped 3 bases and J dropped 8; count of bases not matched to a gene: 11. The CDR3 region has the DNA TGTGCCAGCAGTGATGATCCCGACAGGGGTAGCGGCTACACCTTC. Translation gives CASSDDPDRGSGYTF.

The chain couples TRBV28 to TRBJ2-5; 10 bases map to TRBD2. Germline CDR1 MDHEN, CDR2 SYDVKM. V dropped 7 bases and J dropped 3; count of bases not matched to a gene: 8. CDR3 length: 15 residues. DNA for the CDR3: TGTGCCAGCAAAGAAAGCGGGGGGGCAGAAGAGACCCAGTACTTC. This codes for CASKESGGAEETQYF. Full variable domain (missing parts from reference TRBV28 and TRBJ2-5): DVKVTQSSRYLVKRTGEKVFLECVQDMDHENMFWYRQDPGLGLRLIYFSYDVKMKEKGDIPEGYSVSREKKERFSLILESASTNQTSMYLCASKESGGAEETQYFGPGTRLLVL.

The CDR3 bases are TGTGCCAGTAGTATAGCCCCGGGACAGGGTAGGTTGAACACTGAAGCTTTCTTT. Residues: CASSIAPGQGRLNTEAFF. V gene TRBV19 combines with J gene TRBJ1-1; TRBD1 aligns across 9 bases. With V trimmed by 1 base and J by 0 bases, 9 bases remained unmatched. CDR3 length equals 18 residues. Germline CDR1 reads LNHDA; CDR2 reads SQIVND (reference sequence).

This sequence joins TRBV29-1 and TRBJ1-2; unclear D gene. This CDR3 region has 12 residues. The germline V gene has CDR1 SQVTM and CDR2 ANQGSEA. Trimming removed 7 bases from V and 1 base from J, with 10 bases in between. This CDR3 reads CSGDTGNYGYTF. DNA for the CDR3: TGCAGCGGCGACACCGGTAACTATGGCTACACCTTC.

This sequence joins TRBV5-1 and TRBJ2-2, with D maybe TRBD2 (5 bases). This CDR3 is 15 amino acids long. The germline V gene encodes CDR1 SGHRS and CDR2 YFSETQ. V shed 2 bases and J shed 4 bases, with 12 bases lying between them. CDR3 DNA sequence: TGCGCCAGCAGCTTCGGGGTCGGGGTCACCGGGGAGCTGTTTTTT. Its translation: CASSFGVGVTGELFF.

This clone has only a few counts. V usage is TRBV19 and J usage is TRBJ2-7; the D is unclear. Germline V gene lookup returns CDR1 LNHDA and CDR2 SQIVND (reference sequence). This CDR3 spans 13 amino acids. V was trimmed by 3 bases and J by 2 bases, leaving 8 bases between them. CDR3 DNA: TGTGCCAGTAGTATCGACATAACCTACGAGCAGTACTTC. This gives the protein CASSIDITYEQYF.

Only one count was recorded for this clone. The genes are TRBV7-9 and TRBJ2-7, with no clear D. CDR1 is SEHNR, CDR2 FQNEAQ, per germline (reference sequence). This CDR3 region has 13 residues. Deletions cut 5 bases from V and 3 bases from J, with 11 bases between. The CDR3: CASSQVVGYEQYF. The DNA for the CDR3 is TGTGCCAGCAGCCAAGTAGTCGGCTACGAGCAGTACTTC. The variable domain in full, with the rest retrieved from reference TRBV7-9 and TRBJ2-7, is DTGVSQNPRHKITKRGQNVTFRCDPISEHNRLYWYRQTLGQGPEFLTYFQNEAQLEKSRLLSDRFSAERPKGSFSTLEIQRTEQGDSAMYLCASSQVVGYEQYFGPGTRLTVT.

The chain links TRBV6-5 to TRBJ1-5; D is unresolved. The CDR3 spans 14 residues. From germline, CDR1 is MNHEY and CDR2 SVGAGI. Trimming left V 6 bases short and J 5 bases short, with 14 bases between. CDR3 amino acids: CASSTAWRDQPQHF. The CDR3 DNA reads as TGTGCCAGCAGCACCGCGTGGCGGGATCAGCCCCAGCATTTT.

The chain carries TRBV28 and TRBJ2-7; maybe TRBD1 (5 bases). This CDR3 is 14 amino acids long. Germline V gene sequence: CDR1 MDHEN, CDR2 SYDVKM. V gave up 3 bases and J gave up 7 bases, with 16 bases separating them. As DNA, the CDR3 is TGTGCCAGCAGTTTTGTGGACACCCTGAGGGAGCAGTACTTC. Its translation is CASSFVDTLREQYF.

J is TRBJ2-3 and V is TRBV6-5, with TRBD2 matching over 10 bases. The CDR3 is made up of 14 amino acids. The J segment lost 7 bases and the V segment lost 5 bases, leaving 6 bases of the junction unmatched. Germline V gene data show CDR1 as MNHEY and CDR2 as SVGAGI. Here the CDR3 DNA reads TGTGCCAGCAGTCCTAGCGGGGGTGTGAATACGCAGTATTTT. This translates into CASSPSGGVNTQYF.

This rearrangement joins TRBV6-5 to TRBJ1-5, with 8 bases aligning to TRBD1. The germline V gene encodes CDR1 MNHEY and CDR2 SVGAGI. The CDR3 is 13 amino acids. The V segment lost 5 bases and the J segment 6 bases; nucleotides outside the gene matches: 3. The CDR3 region is CASSPQGAQPQHF. DNA of the CDR3: TGTGCCAGCAGTCCCCAGGGGGCTCAGCCCCAGCATTTT.

This chain links TRBV5-6 with TRBJ1-3, with a tentative D call TRBD1 (5 bases). CDR1 is SGHDT and CDR2 is YYEEEE in the germline V gene. The CDR3 is made up of 14 amino acids. V lost 6 bases and J 8 bases, leaving 18 bases between the germline ends. CDR3 sequence: CASTFGGVGDTIYF. The DNA for the CDR3 is TGTGCCAGCACCTTTGGGGGGGTCGGGGACACCATATATTTT.